The 27 T cell receptor beta chains reported below all come from one sample, sequenced in a study of shared clonotypes between healthy human individuals. The assay was immunoSEQ multiplex PCR, and TCRdb's table has in-frame clones only and misses some. The data show approximately 980,000 clones, 60% to 85% seen once. Source material: memory CD4+ T cells sorted from blood. Subset given: CD45RA-negative fraction. The receptors here all came from a man younger than 30 in good health.

The chain couples TRBV4-1 to TRBJ1-2; the D gene is possibly TRBD1 (5 bases). V shed 0 bases and J shed 5 bases, with 13 bases lying between them. This CDR3 comprises 15 residues. Germline V gene data show CDR1 as MGHRA and CDR2 as YSYEKL. This CDR3 is CASSQERSGPYGYTF. CDR3 DNA: TGCGCCAGCAGCCAAGAAAGGTCGGGGCCTTATGGCTACACCTTC.

In its sample, this clone was seen many times. V usage is TRBV20-1 and J usage is TRBJ1-5, with D possibly matching TRBD1 (5 bases). Trimming stripped 1 base from V and 8 bases from J, with 6 bases between. This CDR3 contains 11 residues. CDR1 is DFQATT, CDR2 SNEGSKA, per germline (reference sequence). CDR3 sequence: CSARVGEPQHF. DNA of the CDR3: TGCAGTGCTAGAGTAGGGGAGCCCCAGCATTTT.

The J gene is TRBJ1-1, the V gene TRBV10-3; no firm D call. Trimming removed 2 bases at V and 4 bases at J, with 5 bases between. CDR1 and CDR2 (germline): ENHRY, SYGVKD. CDR3 length: 12 residues. CDR3: CAISEGITEAFF. The CDR3 DNA sequence: TGTGCCATCAGTGAGGGAATCACTGAAGCTTTCTTT.

The chain uses TRBV7-9 and TRBJ2-7, with D possibly being TRBD1 (5 bases). This CDR3 has 14 amino acids. V was cut by 5 bases and J by 5 bases, with 16 bases left in between. Germline V lookup: CDR1 SEHNR, CDR2 FQNEAQ (reference sequence). CDR3 residues: CASSARQGRDEQYF. The CDR3 DNA reads TGTGCCAGCAGCGCCCGTCAGGGCAGGGACGAGCAGTACTTC.

The V gene is TRBV4-1, the J gene TRBJ2-7; 7 bases are a match to TRBD1. CDR1 is MGHRA and CDR2 is YSYEKL in the germline V gene. Losses at the gene ends were 1 base for V and 5 bases for J; bases not matched to a gene: 11. This CDR3 spans 16 amino acids. The CDR3 reads CASSQAGRQGVDEQYF. CDR3 bases: TGCGCCAGCAGCCAAGCAGGGCGCCAGGGGGTCGACGAGCAGTACTTC.

The J gene is TRBJ1-6, the V gene TRBV21-1. TRBV21-1 is given as a pseudogene. The CDR3 runs 16 residues. The DNA for the CDR3 is TGTGCCAGCACTCAGCCCTCATGGATTAATAATTCACCCCTCCACTTT. It encodes CASTQPSWINNSPLHF.

The genes are TRBV4-3 and TRBJ2-3, with 8 bases matching TRBD1. V was pared by 0 bases and J by 0 bases, with 8 bases of the junction left unmatched. This CDR3 is built from 18 residues. Germline-derived CDR1 and CDR2 are LGHNA and YSLEER. The CDR3 loop reads CASSQDGWTGLSTDTQYF. CDR3 nucleotide sequence: TGCGCCAGCAGCCAAGATGGGTGGACAGGGCTAAGCACAGATACGCAGTATTTT.

This chain joins TRBV19 and TRBJ2-7; 12 nucleotides align to TRBD2. This CDR3 spans 16 amino acids. The germline V gene has CDR1 LNHDA and CDR2 SQIVND (reference sequence). J lost 3 bases, V lost 4 bases, and 7 bases had no gene match. The CDR3 is CASSKGLAGQFYEQYF. Here the CDR3 DNA reads TGTGCCAGTAGTAAAGGACTAGCGGGACAGTTCTACGAGCAGTACTTC.

J is TRBJ2-1 and V is TRBV6-5, with 12 bases fitting TRBD2. Germline V gene data show CDR1 as MNHEY and CDR2 as SVGAGI. The CDR3 has 16 residues. Germline trimming cut 1 base from V and 9 bases from J; bases unmatched to any gene: 7. The CDR3 DNA reads as TGTGCCAGCAGTTACTTCCCTAGCGGGGGGGCCGGTGAGCAGTTCTTC. Translated: CASSYFPSGGAGEQFF.

About this clone itself: Additional DNA sequences in this sample encode the identical CDR3. This chain joins TRBV6-5 and TRBJ1-2; tentatively, D is TRBD1 (6 bases). The CDR3 is 12 amino acids. The V gene's germline CDR1 is MNHEY and CDR2 SVGAGI. V shed 5 bases and J shed 7 bases, with 11 bases lying between them. The CDR3 here is CASSTTGSGYTF. The CDR3 region has the DNA TGTGCCAGCAGTACAACAGGGTCTGGCTACACCTTC.

The J gene is TRBJ2-6, the V gene TRBV4-3; 10 bases line up with TRBD1. Germline lookup yields CDR1 LGHNA and CDR2 YSLEER. The CDR3 has 17 residues. J gave up 0 bases and V 8 bases, and 7 bases lay outside the gene matches. The CDR3 sequence is CASSGTGESSGANVLTF. Here the CDR3 DNA reads TGCGCCAGCTCGGGGACAGGGGAATCCTCTGGGGCCAACGTCCTGACTTTC.

This clone was seen only once. This chain uses TRBV10-3 with TRBJ2-1; 9 bases agree with TRBD2. The CDR3 covers 17 residues. Germline CDR1 reads ENHRY; CDR2 reads SYGVKD. V shed 0 bases, J shed 6 bases, and the junction held 9 bases outside the gene matches. The DNA of the CDR3 is TGTGCCATCAGTGAGTCCATGGCTAGCGGGGACAGCAATGAGCAGTTCTTC. It specifies CAISESMASGDSNEQFF.

To note about this clone: Other DNA sequences in the same sample also yield this CDR3. The rearrangement joins TRBV6-1 to TRBJ1-1; no clear D. CDR1 MNHNS and CDR2 SASEGT come from the germline V gene. Trimming removed 3 bases from V and 7 bases from J, with 6 bases in between. The CDR3 spans 11 residues. The CDR3 DNA sequence: TGTGCCAGCAGTGACGCAAGTGAAGCTTTCTTT. Its protein is CASSDASEAFF.

On this clone itself: The junction differs from germline at one of its ends, possibly a read error. This rearrangement joins TRBV7-7 to TRBJ2-5; tentatively, D is TRBD2 (6 bases). Germline V CDR1 and CDR2: SSHAT, FNYEAQ (reference sequence). The CDR3 sequence is 14 residues long. CDR3 sequence (DNA): TGTGCTAGCAGCCCGGGACTGAGGGGAGAGACCCAGTACTTC. Translating it yields CASSPGLRGETQYF.

The chain is built from TRBV6-1 and TRBJ2-7; D gene ambiguous. Germline CDR1 reads MNHNS; CDR2 reads SASEGT. Trimming stripped 2 bases from V and 7 bases from J, with 12 bases between. This CDR3 has 13 residues. CDR3 residues: CASSEPPMGEQYF. The CDR3, as DNA: TGTGCCAGCAGTGAACCGCCAATGGGGGAGCAGTACTTC.

The chain combines TRBV19 with TRBJ1-5, with D tentatively TRBD1 (6 bases). Between the trimmed V and J ends, which lost 7 bases and 4 bases, there was a span of 8 bases. This CDR3 is built from 12 residues. Germline V CDR1 and CDR2: LNHDA, SQIVND (reference sequence). This CDR3 reads CASNRDNQPQHF. The CDR3, as DNA: TGTGCCAGTAACAGGGATAATCAGCCCCAGCATTTT.

This chain connects TRBV10-3 to TRBJ2-1, with 8 bases that match TRBD2. With 10 bases clipped from V and 3 bases from J, the junction kept 8 bases outside the gene matches. The CDR3 contains 14 residues. Germline CDR1 ENHRY, CDR2 SYGVKD. CDR3 nucleotides: TGTGCCACACAACGGGGACTAGACTACAATGAGCAGTTCTTC. Translated: CATQRGLDYNEQFF.

This clone was counted a few times. The V gene is TRBV6-5, the J gene TRBJ2-2; TRBD1 agrees at 7 bases. This CDR3 region has 13 residues. CDR1 MNHEY and CDR2 SVGAGI come from the germline V gene. Trimming took 8 bases from V and 5 from J; bases not matched to a gene: 5. The CDR3 region is CASLGTETGELFF. The CDR3 nucleotides are TGTGCCAGCCTGGGGACAGAGACCGGGGAGCTGTTTTTT.

The chain recombines TRBV18 with TRBJ1-2; D unclear. V lost 4 bases, J lost 8 bases, and 17 bases lay in between. This CDR3 has 14 residues. Germline values: CDR1 KGHSH, CDR2 LQKENI. The CDR3 sequence is CASSLDQKVGGYTF. In nucleotides, the CDR3 is TGTGCCAGCTCACTAGATCAGAAAGTGGGCGGCTACACCTTC.

The V gene is TRBV5-6, the J gene TRBJ1-2, with unresolved D. Germline CDR1 is SGHDT and CDR2 is YYEEEE. V was shortened by 0 bases and J by 0 bases, with 6 bases between the two germline ends. This CDR3 spans 14 amino acids. The CDR3 loop is CASSLAQANYGYTF. Here the CDR3 DNA reads TGTGCCAGCAGCTTGGCGCAGGCTAACTATGGCTACACCTTC.

CDR3 DNA sequence: TGTGCCGGGTCAGGTAGAAGCGGGCGATATATAAACTCCTACGAGCAGTACTTC. This translates into CAGSGRSGRYINSYEQYF. The chain is built from TRBV7-8 and TRBJ2-7, with D maybe TRBD2 (6 bases). Deletions cut 11 bases from V and 0 bases from J, with 29 bases between. CDR3 length: 18 amino acids. Germline values: CDR1 SGHVS, CDR2 FQNEAQ.

This clone was seen a single time. The rearrangement joins TRBV9 to TRBJ2-1; the match to TRBD1 covers 8 bases. The CDR3 has 14 residues. The trim removed 7 bases at V and 5 bases at J, leaving 8 bases unmatched. The V gene's germline CDR1 is SGDLS and CDR2 YYNGEE. This CDR3 reads CASPGTGYDNEQFF. The DNA of the CDR3 is TGTGCCAGCCCAGGGACAGGTTACGACAATGAGCAGTTCTTC.

This chain links TRBV6-5 with TRBJ2-5; D not certain. The CDR3 has 11 residues. Germline CDR1 MNHEY, CDR2 SVGAGI. V was clipped by 10 bases and J by 5 bases, with 11 bases between them. The chain's CDR3 is CATSTRETQYF. CDR3 in DNA: TGTGCCACTTCCACTCGGGAGACCCAGTACTTC.

V is TRBV5-5 and J is TRBJ1-1; 9 nucleotides match TRBD1. CDR1 is SGHKS and CDR2 is YYEKEE in the germline V gene (reference sequence). The CDR3 sequence is 13 residues long. With V trimmed by 2 bases and J by 12 bases, 8 bases remained unmatched. The CDR3 reads CASSLGGTGTTFF. The CDR3 DNA sequence: TGTGCCAGCAGCTTAGGAGGGACAGGGACAACTTTCTTT. The entire variable domain, with the rest obtained from reference TRBV5-5 and TRBJ1-1, is as follows: DAGVTQSPTHLIKTRGQQVTLRCSPISGHKSVSWYQQVLGQGPQFIFQYYEKEERGRGNFPDRFSARQFPNYSSELNVNALLLGDSALYLCASSLGGTGTTFFGQGTRLTVV.

This clone occurred a few times. The CDR3 loop is CASGASGSPETQYF. DNA of the CDR3: TGTGCCAGCGGAGCTAGCGGGAGTCCAGAGACCCAGTACTTC. The chain is built from TRBV2 and TRBJ2-5; 10 bases are shared with TRBD2. The CDR3 extends over 14 amino acids. Germline trimming cut 8 bases from V and 4 bases from J; bases unmatched to any gene: 7. Germline lookup yields CDR1 SNHLY and CDR2 FYNNEI.

The chain employs TRBV27 and TRBJ2-7; maybe TRBD2 (6 bases). V was shortened by 1 base and J by 5 bases, with 18 bases between the two germline ends. CDR3 size: 16 residues. Germline CDR1 MNHEY, CDR2 SMNVEV (reference sequence). This CDR3 is CASSLWGGGGRNEQYF. Here the CDR3 DNA reads TGTGCCAGCAGTTTATGGGGAGGTGGGGGAAGGAACGAGCAGTACTTC.

V and J are TRBV5-1 and TRBJ2-2, with 7 nucleotides matching TRBD1. Germline V gene lookup returns CDR1 SGHRS and CDR2 YFSETQ. This CDR3 region has 16 residues. The ends lost 1 base at V and 0 bases at J; junction bases unmatched: 3. CDR3 sequence: CASSLPQGPNTGELFF. In DNA form, the CDR3 reads TGCGCCAGCAGCTTGCCACAGGGGCCGAACACCGGGGAGCTGTTTTTT.